This TCR beta chain was identified during a study of CD8 T cells in ankylosing spondylitis. Study-level points and caveats: Peripheral blood samples showed relatively rare disease-linked clones, and these clones were CD8+. Seven to nine highly homologous variants formed a TCR beta motif that appeared characteristic of ankylosing spondylitis blood.

From germline, CDR1 is GTSNPN and CDR2 SVGIG (reference sequence). The germline V and J ends were trimmed by 2 bases and 1 base, with 11 bases remaining between them. The CDR3 is 14 amino acids. In regard to this clonotype: Its cognate antigen is unknown.

TCRdb redid the calling of the 5' RACE reads with MiXCR, one entry per CDR3 protein. The table lists some 700,000 distinct CDR3 sequences, around 20% of them singletons, with around 19% in the top ten. Sequences were obtained from blood, either unsorted or a sorted T cell fraction (not recorded which). The chain links TRBV30 to TRBJ1-1; D is undetermined. This clonotype originated in a male donor with ankylosing spondylitis. The CDR3 spells CAWSPGQKNTEAFF. DNA of the CDR3: TGTGCCTGGAGTCCTGGGCAGAAGAACACTGAAGCTTTCTTT.